This T cell receptor beta chain was retrieved from a study of T cells in Graves' hyperthyroidism and ophthalmopathy. It was RNA transcripts that yielded the amplified TCR beta CDR3 regions. HTBI primers were used for first-round RT-PCR of the TCR CDR3. MiXCR, run by TCRdb on the multiplex PCR reads, gives a single entry per CDR3 protein. The sample includes some 600,000 distinct CDR3 sequences, around 42% of them seen just once. Trimming cost V 5 bases and J 3 bases; bases outside gene matches: 3. CDR1 and CDR2 from the germline V gene are DFQATT and SNEGSKA (reference sequence). CDR3 length: 13 amino acids. The definition of stable Graves' hyperthyroidism was no ophthalmopathy progression within 18 months. Patients aged 18 to 65 had newly diagnosed hyperthyroidism of under 2 months' duration.

Material: peripheral blood or thyroid tissue (not recorded which). The TCR was taken from a woman aged 18-29 years with Graves' hyperthyroidism. The genes are TRBV20-1 and TRBJ1-4, with 7 bases aligning to TRBD1. CDR3 coding DNA: TGCAGTGCTTCAGGGACAGCTAATGAAAAACTGTTTTTT. It specifies CSASGTANEKLFF.